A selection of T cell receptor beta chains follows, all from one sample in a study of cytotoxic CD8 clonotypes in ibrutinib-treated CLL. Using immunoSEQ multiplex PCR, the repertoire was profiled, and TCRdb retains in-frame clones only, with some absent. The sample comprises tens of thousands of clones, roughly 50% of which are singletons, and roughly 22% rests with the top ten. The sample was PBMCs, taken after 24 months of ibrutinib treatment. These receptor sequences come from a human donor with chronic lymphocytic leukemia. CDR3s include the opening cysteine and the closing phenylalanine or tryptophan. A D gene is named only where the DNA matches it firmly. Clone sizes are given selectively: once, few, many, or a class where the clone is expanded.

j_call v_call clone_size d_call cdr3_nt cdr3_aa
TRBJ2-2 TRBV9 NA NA TGTGCCAGCAGCGAACTAGCCCCCACCGGGGAGCTGTTTTTT CASSELAPTGELFF
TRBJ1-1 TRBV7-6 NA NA TGTGCCAGCAGCTTACAGCAATTCGGGAGGGACACTGAAGCTTTCTTT CASSLQQFGRDTEAFF
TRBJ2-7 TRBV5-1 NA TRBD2 TGCGCCAGCAGCTTAGCGGGAGGGGACCACGAGCAGTACTTC CASSLAGGDHEQYF
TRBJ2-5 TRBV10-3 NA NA TGTGCCACCGGGGGTAGAGTATCAGAGACCCAGTACTTC CATGGRVSETQYF
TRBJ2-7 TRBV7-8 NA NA TGTGCCAGCAGCTTAGCGATGTCGGAGCAGTACTTC CASSLAMSEQYF
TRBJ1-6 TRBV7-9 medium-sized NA TGTGCCAGCAGCCATAAACCCGATTCACCCCTCCACTTT CASSHKPDSPLHF
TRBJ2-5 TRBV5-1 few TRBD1 TGCGCCAGCAGCTTGGGCGGGACAGGGGGCCGTAGTGAGACCCAGTACTTC CASSLGGTGGRSETQYF
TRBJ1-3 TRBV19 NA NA TGTGCAACGCGGGGGGGAAATGGAAACACCATATATTTT CATRGGNGNTIYF
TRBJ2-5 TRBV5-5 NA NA TGTGCCAGCAGCTTCGGAGCGCAGGAGACCCAGTACTTC CASSFGAQETQYF
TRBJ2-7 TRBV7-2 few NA TGTGCCAGCAGCTGGCCGGGCAGGGGTATCTACGAGCAGTACTTC CASSWPGRGIYEQYF
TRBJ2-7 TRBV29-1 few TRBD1 TGCAGCGTTGAGACAGGGGGCTACGAGCAGTACTTC CSVETGGYEQYF
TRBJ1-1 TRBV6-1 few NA TGTGCCAGCAGTGACGCCAGGGTGACTGAAGCTTTCTTT CASSDARVTEAFF
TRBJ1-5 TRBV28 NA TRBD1 TGTGCCAGCAGTCGCCGAGGACAGGGGGTTGGCAATCAGCCCCAGCATTTT CASSRRGQGVGNQPQHF
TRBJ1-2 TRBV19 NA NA TGTGCCAGTAGTATGGTAGGGGGATACTATGGCTACACCTTC CASSMVGGYYGYTF
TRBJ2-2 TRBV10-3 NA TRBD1 TGTGCCATCAGTGGTTCCATTCAGGGGGCTGGCACCGGGGAGCTGTTTTTT CAISGSIQGAGTGELFF
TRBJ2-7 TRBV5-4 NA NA TGTGCCAGCAGCTTGGGTTACGAGCAGTACTTC CASSLGYEQYF
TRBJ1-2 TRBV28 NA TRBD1 TGTGCCAGCAGAACTGGGGCAGGGGGCTTCTATGGCTACACCTTC CASRTGAGGFYGYTF
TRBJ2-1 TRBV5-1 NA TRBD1 TGCGCCAGCAGCCGTATTGGACAGGGGGCGATTGAGCAGTTCTTC CASSRIGQGAIEQFF
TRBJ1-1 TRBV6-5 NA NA TGTGCCAGCAGGGTGGGGAGCACTGAAGCTTTCTTT CASRVGSTEAFF
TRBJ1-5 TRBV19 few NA TGTGCCAGTAGTATGAGGGGGGGCCATAGCAATCAGCCCCAGCATTTT CASSMRGGHSNQPQHF
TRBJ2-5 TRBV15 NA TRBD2 TGTGCCACCAGCAGAGATACGAGAGATGGCGGGAGGGCTCGAGAGACCCAGTACTTC CATSRDTRDGGRARETQYF
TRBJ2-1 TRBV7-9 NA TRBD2 TGTGCCAGCAGCATCCCTAGCGGGAGGGCCTCAGGGCAGTTCTTC CASSIPSGRASGQFF
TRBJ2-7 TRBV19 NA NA TGTGCCAGTAGTACAGCGAATTACGAGCAGTACTTC CASSTANYEQYF
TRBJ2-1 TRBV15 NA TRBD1 TGTGCCACCAGCAGAGACAGGGGGAACTACAATGAGCAGTTCTTC CATSRDRGNYNEQFF
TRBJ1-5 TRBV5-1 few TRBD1 TGCGCCAGCAGCCCAACAGGGGACCGCAATCAGCCCCAGCATTTT CASSPTGDRNQPQHF
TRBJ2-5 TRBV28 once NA TGTGCCAGCACAAGCCAGGGCATGCCCAGGGAGACCCAGTACTTC CASTSQGMPRETQYF
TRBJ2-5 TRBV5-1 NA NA TGCGCCAGCAGCTTGGCCGGGATACAAGAGACCCAGTACTTC CASSLAGIQETQYF
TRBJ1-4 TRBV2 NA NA TGTGCCAGCAGTTACGGCAGGGTCGGCGAAAAACTGTTTTTT CASSYGRVGEKLFF
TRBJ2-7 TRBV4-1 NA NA TGCGCCAGCAGCCAGTACTGGAGACAGCCTCTAACCTACGAGCAGTACTTC CASSQYWRQPLTYEQYF